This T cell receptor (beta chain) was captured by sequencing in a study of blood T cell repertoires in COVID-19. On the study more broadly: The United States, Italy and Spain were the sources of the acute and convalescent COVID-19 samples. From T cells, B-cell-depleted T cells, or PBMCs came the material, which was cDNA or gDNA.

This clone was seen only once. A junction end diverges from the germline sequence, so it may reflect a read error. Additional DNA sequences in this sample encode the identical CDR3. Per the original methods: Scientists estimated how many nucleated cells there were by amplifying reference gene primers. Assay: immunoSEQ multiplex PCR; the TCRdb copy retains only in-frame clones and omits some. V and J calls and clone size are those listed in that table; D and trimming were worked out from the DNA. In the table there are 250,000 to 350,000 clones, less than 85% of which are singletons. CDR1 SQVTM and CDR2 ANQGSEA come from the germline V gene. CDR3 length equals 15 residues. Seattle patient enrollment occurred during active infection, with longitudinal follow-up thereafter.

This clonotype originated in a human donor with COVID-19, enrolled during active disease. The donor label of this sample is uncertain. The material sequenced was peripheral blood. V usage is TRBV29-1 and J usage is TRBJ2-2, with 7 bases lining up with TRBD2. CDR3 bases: TGCAGCGTTGATTTGGGACTAATGAACACCGGGGAACTGTTTTTT. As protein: CSVDLGLMNTGELFF.